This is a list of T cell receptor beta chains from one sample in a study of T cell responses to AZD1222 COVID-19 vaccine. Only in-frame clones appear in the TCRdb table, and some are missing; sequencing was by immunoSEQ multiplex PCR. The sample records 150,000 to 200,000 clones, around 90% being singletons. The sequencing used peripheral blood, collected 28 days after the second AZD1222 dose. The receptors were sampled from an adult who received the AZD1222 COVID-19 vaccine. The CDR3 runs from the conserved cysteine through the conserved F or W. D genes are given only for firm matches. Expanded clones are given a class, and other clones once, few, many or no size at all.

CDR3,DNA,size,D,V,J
CASRKGSRGNTQYF,TGTGCCAGCCGAAAGGGTTCTAGAGGGAATACGCAGTATTTT,NA,NA,TRBV6-5,TRBJ2-3
CSVQDRGGSTDTQYF,TGCAGCGTCCAGGACAGGGGTGGGAGCACAGATACGCAGTATTTT,NA,TRBD1,TRBV29-1,TRBJ2-3
CASSPQGLGAFF,TGTGCCAGCAGTCCCCAGGGTTTAGGGGCTTTCTTT,NA,NA,TRBV27,TRBJ1-1
CASSQRAGSQETQYF,TGTGCCAGCAGCCAGAGGGCAGGGAGCCAAGAGACCCAGTACTTC,few,NA,TRBV14,TRBJ2-5
CASSQGGSSYEQYF,TGTGCCAGCAGCCAAGGGGGCAGCTCCTACGAGCAGTACTTC,NA,TRBD1,TRBV7-2,TRBJ2-7
CASSYPWTGAGGYTF,TGTGCCAGCAGTTACCCCTGGACAGGGGCGGGTGGCTACACCTTC,few,TRBD1,TRBV6-2/TRBV6-3,TRBJ1-2
CASSLIIKGTEAFF,TGTGCCAGCAGTTTAATAATCAAGGGGACTGAAGCTTTCTTT,NA,NA,TRBV28,TRBJ1-1
CASSLARNTGELFF,TGTGCCAGCAGCTTAGCACGGAACACCGGGGAGCTGTTTTTT,NA,NA,TRBV7-8,TRBJ2-2
CASGPSGGAANIQYF,TGTGCCAGCGGCCCGAGCGGGGGGGCGGCAAACATTCAGTACTTC,NA,TRBD2,TRBV7-2,TRBJ2-4
CATREQNTEAFF,TGTGCCACCCGAGAACAGAACACTGAAGCTTTCTTT,NA,NA,TRBV12-3/TRBV12-4,TRBJ1-1
CASSRQGKSSYNSPLHF,TGTGCCAGCTCACGGCAGGGGAAGAGCTCCTATAATTCACCCCTCCACTTT,NA,NA,TRBV18,TRBJ1-6
CASSVGTGGAYEQYF,TGTGCCAGCAGCGTCGGGACAGGGGGGGCCTACGAGCAGTACTTC,once,TRBD1,TRBV9,TRBJ2-7
CALTRDMNTEAFF,TGTGCCTTGACCAGGGACATGAACACTGAAGCTTTCTTT,NA,NA,TRBV30,TRBJ1-1
CASSSLFGTGYTEAFF,TGTGCCAGCAGCTCATTATTCGGGACAGGGTACACTGAAGCTTTCTTT,NA,TRBD1,TRBV5-6,TRBJ1-1
CASSQVKGGRLPYEQYF,TGTGCCAGCAGCCAAGTCAAAGGGGGCAGGTTACCCTACGAGCAGTACTTC,NA,TRBD1,TRBV14,TRBJ2-7
CASTAGTGAYNEQFF,TGTGCCAGCACCGCCGGGACAGGGGCCTACAATGAGCAGTTCTTC,NA,TRBD1,TRBV9,TRBJ2-1
CASNSSPAGSPLHF,TGTGCCAGCAATTCAAGTCCGGCCGGATCACCCCTCCACTTT,NA,NA,TRBV28,TRBJ1-6
CASSTGLRWGEAFF,TGTGCCAGCAGCACGGGACTGAGATGGGGCGAAGCTTTCTTT,NA,NA,TRBV5-8,TRBJ1-1
CASRGGGAGSPLHF,TGCGCCAGCAGAGGGGGGGGCGCGGGTTCACCCCTCCACTTT,NA,NA,TRBV5-1,TRBJ1-6
CASSLGLAGGFNEQFF,TGTGCCAGCAGCTTAGGGCTAGCTGGGGGCTTCAATGAGCAGTTCTTC,NA,NA,TRBV11-2,TRBJ2-1
CASSLRTGGLGEAFF,TGTGCCAGCAGCTTAAGGACGGGTGGTTTGGGTGAAGCTTTCTTT,NA,NA,TRBV7-2,TRBJ1-1
CASSPSTSGFRADTQYF,TGTGCCAGCAGCCCCAGTACTAGCGGTTTTCGGGCAGATACGCAGTATTTT,NA,TRBD2,TRBV3-1/TRBV3-2,TRBJ2-3
CASSGQGPLEQYF,TGTGCCAGCAGCGGGCAGGGCCCCTTAGAGCAGTACTTC,NA,NA,TRBV5-4,TRBJ2-7
CASSSTTTGKRTIYF,TGTGCCAGCAGCTCCACCACGACAGGAAAAAGAACCATATATTTT,NA,NA,TRBV5-6,TRBJ1-3
CASSQEVGRTNEKLFF,TGTGCCAGCAGCCAAGAGGTTGGCAGGACTAATGAAAAACTGTTTTTT,NA,NA,TRBV4-2,TRBJ1-4
CASSYTTGAGANVLTF,TGTGCCAGTAGCTATACGACAGGGGCCGGGGCCAACGTCCTGACTTTC,NA,TRBD1,TRBV19,TRBJ2-6
CASSAGTDSPLHF,TGCGCCAGCAGCGCCGGGACAGATTCACCCCTCCACTTT,NA,TRBD1,TRBV5-1,TRBJ1-6
CASATRNTEAFF,TGTGCCAGTGCAACAAGGAACACTGAAGCTTTCTTT,once,NA,TRBV19,TRBJ1-1